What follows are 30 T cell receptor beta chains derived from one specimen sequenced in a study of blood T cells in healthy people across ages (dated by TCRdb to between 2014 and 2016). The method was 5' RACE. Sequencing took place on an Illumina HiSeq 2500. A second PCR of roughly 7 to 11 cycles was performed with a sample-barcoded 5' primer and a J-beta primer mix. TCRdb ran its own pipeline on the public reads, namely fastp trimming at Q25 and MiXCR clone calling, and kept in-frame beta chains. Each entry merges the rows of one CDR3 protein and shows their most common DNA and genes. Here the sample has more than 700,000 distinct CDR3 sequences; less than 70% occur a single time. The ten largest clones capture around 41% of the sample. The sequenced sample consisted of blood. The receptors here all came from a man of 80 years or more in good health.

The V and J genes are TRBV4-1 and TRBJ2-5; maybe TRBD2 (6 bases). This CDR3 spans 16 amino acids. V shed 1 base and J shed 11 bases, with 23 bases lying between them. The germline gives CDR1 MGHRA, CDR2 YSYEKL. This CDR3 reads CASSQVDGGAAGKQYF. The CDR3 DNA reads TGCGCCAGCAGCCAAGTAGATGGCGGGGCGGCCGGGAAGCAGTACTTC.

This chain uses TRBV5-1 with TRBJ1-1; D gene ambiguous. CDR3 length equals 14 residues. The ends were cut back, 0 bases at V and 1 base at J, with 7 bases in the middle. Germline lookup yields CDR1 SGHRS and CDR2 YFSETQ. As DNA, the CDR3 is TGCGCCAGCAGCTTGGCCTCGGAGAACACTGAAGCTTTCTTT. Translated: CASSLASENTEAFF.

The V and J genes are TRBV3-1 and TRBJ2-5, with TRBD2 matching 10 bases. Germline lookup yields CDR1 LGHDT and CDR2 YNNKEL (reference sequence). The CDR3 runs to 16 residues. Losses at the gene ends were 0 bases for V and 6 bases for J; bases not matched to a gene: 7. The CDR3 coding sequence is TGTGCCAGCAGCCAAGATGTGGCTAGCGGGAGAAAGACCCAGTACTTC. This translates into CASSQDVASGRKTQYF.

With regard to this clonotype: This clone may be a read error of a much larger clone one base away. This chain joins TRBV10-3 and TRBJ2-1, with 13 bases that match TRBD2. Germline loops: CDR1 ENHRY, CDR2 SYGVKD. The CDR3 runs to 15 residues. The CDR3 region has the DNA TGTGTCATCAGTGGGGGACTAGCGGGAATCAATGAGCAGTTCTTC. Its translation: CVISGGLAGINEQFF.

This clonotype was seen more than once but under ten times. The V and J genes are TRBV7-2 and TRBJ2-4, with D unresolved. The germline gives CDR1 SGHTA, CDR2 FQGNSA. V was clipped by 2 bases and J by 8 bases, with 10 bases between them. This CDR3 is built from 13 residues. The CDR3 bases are TGTGCCAGCAGCTTAAAAGGCCGGGACATTCAGTACTTC. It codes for CASSLKGRDIQYF.

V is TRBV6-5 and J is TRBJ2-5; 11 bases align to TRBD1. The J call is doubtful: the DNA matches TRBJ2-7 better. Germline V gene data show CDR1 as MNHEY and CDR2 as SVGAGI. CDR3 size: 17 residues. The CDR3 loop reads CASSYSSGGQGDYEQYF. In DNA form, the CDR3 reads TGTGCCAGCAGTTACTCGAGTGGGGGACAGGGGGACTACGAGCAGTACTTC.

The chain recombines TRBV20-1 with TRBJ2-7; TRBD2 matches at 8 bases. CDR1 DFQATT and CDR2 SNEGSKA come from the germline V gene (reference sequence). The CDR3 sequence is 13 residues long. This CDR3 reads CSAREGNPYEQYF. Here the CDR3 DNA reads TGCAGCGCCCGGGAGGGGAACCCCTACGAGCAGTACTTC.

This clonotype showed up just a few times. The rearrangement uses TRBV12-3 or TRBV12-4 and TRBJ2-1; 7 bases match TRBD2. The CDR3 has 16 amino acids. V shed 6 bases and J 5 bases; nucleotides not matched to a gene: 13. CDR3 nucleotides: TGTGCCAGCAGCCCAGGGTGGCCGGGGGGAGACAATGAGCAGTTCTTC. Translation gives CASSPGWPGGDNEQFF.

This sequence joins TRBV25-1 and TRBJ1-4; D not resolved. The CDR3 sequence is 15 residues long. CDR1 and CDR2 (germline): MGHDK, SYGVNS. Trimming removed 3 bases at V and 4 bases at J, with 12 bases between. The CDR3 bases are TGTGCCAGCAGTGATGGGAGTCAGTTTAATGAAAAACTGTTTTTT. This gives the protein CASSDGSQFNEKLFF. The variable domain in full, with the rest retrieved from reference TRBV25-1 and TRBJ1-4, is EADIYQTPRYLVIGTGKKITLECSQTMGHDKMYWYQQDPGMELHLIHYSYGVNSTEKGDLSSESTVSRIRTEHFPLTLESARPSHTSQYLCASSDGSQFNEKLFFGSGTQLSVL.

The CDR3 region has the DNA TGTGCCAGTAGTGTGGCCCGGGGTGCCTACAATGAGCAGTTCTTC. As protein: CASSVARGAYNEQFF. The V gene is TRBV19, the J gene TRBJ2-1; a weak D match, TRBD2 (5 bases). The V end lost 5 bases, the J end lost 2 bases, and 13 bases lay between the germline ends. This CDR3 is built from 15 residues. Germline CDR1 reads LNHDA; CDR2 reads SQIVND (reference sequence).

The CDR3 spells CASSEGPTPLSSYNEQFF. The DNA of the CDR3 is TGTGCCAGCAGTGAGGGTCCGACACCCTTAAGCTCCTACAATGAGCAGTTCTTC. V is TRBV2 and J is TRBJ2-1; D gene uncertain. CDR3 size: 18 residues. Between the trimmed V and J ends, which lost 3 bases and 0 bases, there was a span of 18 bases. Germline V gene lookup returns CDR1 SNHLY and CDR2 FYNNEI.

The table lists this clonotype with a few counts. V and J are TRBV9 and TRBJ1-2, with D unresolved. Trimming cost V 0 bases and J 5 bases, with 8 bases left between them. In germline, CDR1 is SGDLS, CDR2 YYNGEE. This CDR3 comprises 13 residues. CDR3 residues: CASSVDLGYGYTF. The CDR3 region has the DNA TGTGCCAGCAGCGTAGATCTGGGTTATGGCTACACCTTC.

The CDR3 here is CASSRRGPRSYEQYF. The CDR3 DNA follows: TGTGCCAGCAGTCGCAGGGGGCCGCGGTCCTACGAGCAGTACTTC. The gene calls are TRBV28 and TRBJ2-7; 8 bases fit TRBD1. This CDR3 comprises 15 residues. Germline lookup yields CDR1 MDHEN and CDR2 SYDVKM. The J segment lost 1 base and the V segment lost 5 bases, leaving 7 bases of the junction unmatched.

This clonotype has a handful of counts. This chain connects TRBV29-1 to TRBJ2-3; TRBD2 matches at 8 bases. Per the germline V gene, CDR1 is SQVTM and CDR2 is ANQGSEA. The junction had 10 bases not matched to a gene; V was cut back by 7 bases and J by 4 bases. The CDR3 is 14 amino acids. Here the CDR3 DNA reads TGCAGCGCGAGGGCTAGCGGGTTAGCAGATACGCAGTATTTT. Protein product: CSARASGLADTQYF.

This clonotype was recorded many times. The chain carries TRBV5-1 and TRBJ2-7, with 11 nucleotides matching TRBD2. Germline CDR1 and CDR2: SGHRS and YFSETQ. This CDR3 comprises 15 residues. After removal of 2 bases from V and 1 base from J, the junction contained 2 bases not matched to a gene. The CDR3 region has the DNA TGCGCCAGCAGCTTCGGGACTAGCGGATCCTACGAGCAGTACTTC. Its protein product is CASSFGTSGSYEQYF.

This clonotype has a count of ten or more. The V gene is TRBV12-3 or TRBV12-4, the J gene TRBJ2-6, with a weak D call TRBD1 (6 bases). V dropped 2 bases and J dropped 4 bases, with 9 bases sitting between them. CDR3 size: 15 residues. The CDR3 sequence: CASSLTGSGANVLTF. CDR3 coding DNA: TGTGCCAGCAGTTTAACAGGGTCCGGGGCCAACGTCCTGACTTTC.

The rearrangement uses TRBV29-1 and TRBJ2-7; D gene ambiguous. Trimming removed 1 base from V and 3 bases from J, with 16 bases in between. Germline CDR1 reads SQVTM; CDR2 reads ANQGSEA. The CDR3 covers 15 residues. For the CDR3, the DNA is TGCAGCGTTGAAGTTTTGGGTCACAGCAGCTACGAGCAGTACTTC. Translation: CSVEVLGHSSYEQYF.

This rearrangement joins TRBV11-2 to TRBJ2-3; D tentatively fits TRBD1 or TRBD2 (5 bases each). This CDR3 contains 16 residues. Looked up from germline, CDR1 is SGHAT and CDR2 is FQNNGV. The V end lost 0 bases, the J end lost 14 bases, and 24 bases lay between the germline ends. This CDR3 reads CASSLDLSARGRYAYF. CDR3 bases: TGTGCCAGCAGCTTAGATCTTTCAGCGAGGGGCAGATACGCGTATTTT.

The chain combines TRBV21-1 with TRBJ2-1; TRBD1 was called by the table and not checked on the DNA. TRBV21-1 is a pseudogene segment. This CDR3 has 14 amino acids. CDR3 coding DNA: TGTGCCAGCAGCAAAGGCAAGCAGGGTAATGAGCAGTTCTTC. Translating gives CASSKGKQGNEQFF.

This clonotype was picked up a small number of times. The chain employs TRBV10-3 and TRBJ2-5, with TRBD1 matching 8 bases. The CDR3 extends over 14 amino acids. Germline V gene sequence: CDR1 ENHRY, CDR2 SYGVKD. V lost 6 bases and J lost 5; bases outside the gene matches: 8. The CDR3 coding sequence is TGTGCCATCAGGGAAGCAGGGGGCAGGGAGACCCAGTACTTC. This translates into CAIREAGGRETQYF.

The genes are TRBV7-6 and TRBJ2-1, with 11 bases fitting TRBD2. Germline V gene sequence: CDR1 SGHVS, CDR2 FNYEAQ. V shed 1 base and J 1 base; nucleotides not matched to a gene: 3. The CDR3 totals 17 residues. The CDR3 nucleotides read TGTGCCAGCAGCTTAGAGCTAGCGGGAGGATCCTACAATGAGCAGTTCTTC. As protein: CASSLELAGGSYNEQFF.

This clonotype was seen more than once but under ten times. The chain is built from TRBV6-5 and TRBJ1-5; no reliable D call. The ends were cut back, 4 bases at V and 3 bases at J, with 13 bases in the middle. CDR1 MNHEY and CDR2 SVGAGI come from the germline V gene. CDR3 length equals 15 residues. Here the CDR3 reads CASSSDRAHNQPQHF. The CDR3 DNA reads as TGTGCCAGCAGTTCCGACCGGGCCCACAATCAGCCCCAGCATTTT.

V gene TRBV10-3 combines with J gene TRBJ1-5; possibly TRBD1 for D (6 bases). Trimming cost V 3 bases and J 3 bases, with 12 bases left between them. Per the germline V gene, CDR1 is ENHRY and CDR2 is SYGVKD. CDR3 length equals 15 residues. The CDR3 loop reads CAISDSTGDNQPQHF. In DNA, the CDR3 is TGTGCCATCAGTGACTCGACAGGCGACAATCAGCCCCAGCATTTT.

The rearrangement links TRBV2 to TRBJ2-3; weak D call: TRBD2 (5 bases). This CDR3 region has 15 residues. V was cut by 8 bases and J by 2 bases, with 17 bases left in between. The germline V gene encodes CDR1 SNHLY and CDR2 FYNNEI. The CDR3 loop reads CASLKVGNPTDTQYF. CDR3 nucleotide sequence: TGTGCCAGCCTTAAAGTCGGGAACCCCACAGATACGCAGTATTTT.

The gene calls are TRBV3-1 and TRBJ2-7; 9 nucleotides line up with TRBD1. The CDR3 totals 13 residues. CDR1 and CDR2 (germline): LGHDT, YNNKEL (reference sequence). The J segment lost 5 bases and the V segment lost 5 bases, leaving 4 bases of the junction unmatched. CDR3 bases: TGTGCCAGCAGCTGGGGACAGGGCCACGAGCAGTACTTC. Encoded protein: CASSWGQGHEQYF.

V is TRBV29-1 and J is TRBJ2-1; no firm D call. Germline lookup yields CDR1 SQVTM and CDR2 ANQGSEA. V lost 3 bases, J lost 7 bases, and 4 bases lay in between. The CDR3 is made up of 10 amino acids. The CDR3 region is CSVEENEQFF. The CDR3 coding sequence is TGCAGCGTTGAGGAGAATGAGCAGTTCTTC.

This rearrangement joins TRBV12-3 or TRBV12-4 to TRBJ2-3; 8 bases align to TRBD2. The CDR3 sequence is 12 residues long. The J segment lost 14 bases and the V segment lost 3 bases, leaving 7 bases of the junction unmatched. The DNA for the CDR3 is TGTGCCAGCAGTTTGCTAGCGGGCAACGCGTATTTT. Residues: CASSLLAGNAYF.

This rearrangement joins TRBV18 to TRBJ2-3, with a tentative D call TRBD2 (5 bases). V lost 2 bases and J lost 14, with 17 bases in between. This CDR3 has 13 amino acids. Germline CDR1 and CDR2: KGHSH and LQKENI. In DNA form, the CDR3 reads TGTGCCAGCTCACCAGAGGAGGCTGGATACGCGTATTTT. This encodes CASSPEEAGYAYF.

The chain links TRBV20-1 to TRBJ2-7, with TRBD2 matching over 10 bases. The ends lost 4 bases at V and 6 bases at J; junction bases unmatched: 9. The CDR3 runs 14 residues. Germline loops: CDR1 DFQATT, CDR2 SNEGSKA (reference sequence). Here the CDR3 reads CSATALAGASEQYF. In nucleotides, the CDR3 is TGCAGTGCTACCGCCCTAGCGGGAGCGAGCGAGCAGTACTTC.

The CDR3 reads CASSWRKGQINQPQHF. The CDR3 region has the DNA TGTGCCAGCAGTTGGAGAAAGGGACAGATCAATCAGCCCCAGCATTTT. The rearrangement joins TRBV6-2 or TRBV6-3 to TRBJ1-5, with TRBD1 matching over 7 bases. CDR3 size: 16 residues. Germline-derived CDR1 and CDR2 are MNHEY and SVGEGT. The junction had 9 bases not matched to a gene; V was cut back by 4 bases and J by 3 bases.